Presented here are 14 T cell receptor beta chains from one specimen sequenced in a study of blood T cell repertoires in COVID-19. Assay: immunoSEQ multiplex PCR; the TCRdb copy retains only in-frame clones and omits some. The sample gives 250,000 to 350,000 clones, about 89% of which show up once; approximately 2% is in the top ten. Material for sequencing was peripheral blood. The receptor set was obtained from a woman aged 30 to 39 with COVID-19, enrolled during active disease.

The rearrangement links TRBV29-1 to TRBJ1-1, with TRBD1 as a possible D gene (5 bases). This CDR3 is 15 amino acids long. Germline CDR1 reads SQVTM; CDR2 reads ANQGSEA. Trimming removed 3 bases at V and 4 bases at J, with 18 bases between. CDR3 DNA sequence: TGCAGCGTTGATAATTATATCTCGGGGGGCACTGAAGCTTTCTTT. Translation gives CSVDNYISGGTEAFF.

This rearrangement joins TRBV5-1 to TRBJ2-7; weak D call: TRBD1 (6 bases). The V and J ends lost 3 bases and 4 bases respectively, with 17 bases between them. The CDR3 totals 15 residues. CDR1 and CDR2 (germline): SGHRS, YFSETQ. As DNA, the CDR3 is TGCGCCAGCAGCTCGACCCCTTTTCAGGGGTACGAGCAGTACTTC. Amino acid sequence: CASSSTPFQGYEQYF.

The V call is TRBV4-1, the J call TRBJ2-7, with D hard to call. The CDR3 is made up of 11 amino acids. The germline V gene has CDR1 MGHRA and CDR2 YSYEKL. V lost 5 bases to trimming and J lost 2 bases, with 4 bases between them. CDR3 coding DNA: TGCGCCAGCAGCTCCGCCTACGAGCAGTACTTC. Its protein product is CASSSAYEQYF.

About this clone itself: The same CDR3 is also encoded by other DNA sequences in this sample. The J gene is TRBJ2-7, the V gene TRBV27, with TRBD1 matching 7 bases. The CDR3 spans 14 residues. CDR1 is MNHEY and CDR2 is SMNVEV in the germline V gene (reference sequence). With V trimmed by 5 bases and J by 0 bases, 4 bases remained unmatched. This CDR3 is CASSHRQGSYEQYF. CDR3 nucleotide sequence: TGTGCCAGCAGTCACCGACAGGGCTCCTACGAGCAGTACTTC.

This chain uses TRBV5-1 with TRBJ1-4; perhaps TRBD1 as D (6 bases). Trimming removed 3 bases from V and 7 bases from J, with 13 bases in between. The CDR3 is 14 residues long. The germline V gene has CDR1 SGHRS and CDR2 YFSETQ. DNA of the CDR3: TGCGCCAGCAGCTCCGTAGGGGGTTCTGAAAAACTGTTTTTT. Translation gives CASSSVGGSEKLFF.

The V call is TRBV5-1, the J call TRBJ1-1; TRBD1 is a possible D gene (5 bases). The V gene lost 0 bases and the J gene lost 6 bases, with 12 bases spanning the gap. This CDR3 region has 14 residues. In germline, CDR1 is SGHRS, CDR2 YFSETQ. The CDR3 DNA sequence: TGCGCCAGCAGCTTGGCAGGGCCGGTGGCTGAAGCTTTCTTT. Its translation: CASSLAGPVAEAFF.

This chain connects TRBV2 to TRBJ1-5; D is uncertain. The CDR3 has 14 amino acids. The V gene lost 2 bases and the J gene lost 1 base, with 6 bases spanning the gap. Germline lookup yields CDR1 SNHLY and CDR2 FYNNEI. CDR3 in DNA: TGTGCCAGCAGTGAAAGCCTAAGCAATCAGCCCCAGCATTTT. Translated: CASSESLSNQPQHF.

The rearrangement links TRBV5-4 to TRBJ2-7, with TRBD2 identical over 11 bases. Germline values: CDR1 SGHNT, CDR2 YYREEE (reference sequence). J gave up 3 bases and V 4 bases, and 3 bases lay outside the gene matches. CDR3 length: 14 residues. The CDR3 protein is CASSTGTSGYEQYF. The CDR3 nucleotides are TGTGCCAGCAGCACCGGGACTAGCGGCTACGAGCAGTACTTC.

The chain links TRBV29-1 to TRBJ2-2, with TRBD2 matching 9 bases. The CDR3 length is 16 residues. The V and J ends lost 3 bases and 0 bases, in that order; junction bases with no gene match: 5. Germline lookup yields CDR1 SQVTM and CDR2 ANQGSEA. The CDR3 sequence: CSVEGTSTSNTGELFF. CDR3 coding DNA: TGCAGCGTTGAGGGGACTAGCACCTCGAACACCGGGGAGCTGTTTTTT.

V gene TRBV4-2 combines with J gene TRBJ2-5, with 7 bases matching TRBD1. Per germline, CDR1 LGHNA and CDR2 YNFKEQ. The V and J ends lost 3 bases and 0 bases, in that order; junction bases with no gene match: 7. This CDR3 is built from 16 residues. The CDR3 loop reads CASSQVWDSDQETQYF. Here the CDR3 DNA reads TGTGCCAGCAGCCAGGTTTGGGACAGCGACCAAGAGACCCAGTACTTC.

The genes are TRBV3-1 (or the pseudogene TRBV3-2) and TRBJ1-6, with 7 bases identical to TRBD1. Trimming removed 3 bases from V and 10 bases from J; junction bases left unmatched: 6. Germline lookup yields CDR1 LGHDT and CDR2 YNNKEL (reference sequence). This CDR3 has 14 amino acids. This chain's CDR3 is CASSHGQGGSPLHF. Here the CDR3 DNA reads TGTGCCAGCAGCCACGGCCAGGGGGGATCACCCCTCCACTTT.

The chain is built from TRBV28 and TRBJ1-1; D is perhaps TRBD1 (5 bases). V was trimmed by 7 bases and J by 1 base, leaving 19 bases between them. Per the germline V gene, CDR1 is MDHEN and CDR2 is SYDVKM. CDR3 length equals 16 residues. The DNA of the CDR3 is TGTGCCAGCATAGGCTTAGACAGCCAAAAGAACACTGAAGCTTTCTTT. It codes for CASIGLDSQKNTEAFF.

This sequence joins TRBV28 and TRBJ1-2; D is possibly TRBD1 (6 bases). This CDR3 region has 13 residues. In germline, CDR1 is MDHEN, CDR2 SYDVKM. V lost 6 bases to trimming and J lost 8 bases, with 16 bases between them. In DNA, the CDR3 is TGTGCCAGCAGCCGATACAGGGAAGGGGGCTACACCTTC. This sequence encodes CASSRYREGGYTF.

The DNA for the CDR3 is TGTGCCAGAAGCTTGGTTCGAGACTACCGGGGGTATAGCAATCAGCCCCAGCATTTT. Translated: CARSLVRDYRGYSNQPQHF. V usage is TRBV5-3 and J usage is TRBJ1-5; tentatively, D is TRBD1 (5 bases). TRBV5-3 is given ORF status, its function remaining uncertain. Deletions cut 0 bases from V and 0 bases from J, with 19 bases between. This CDR3 is 19 amino acids long.